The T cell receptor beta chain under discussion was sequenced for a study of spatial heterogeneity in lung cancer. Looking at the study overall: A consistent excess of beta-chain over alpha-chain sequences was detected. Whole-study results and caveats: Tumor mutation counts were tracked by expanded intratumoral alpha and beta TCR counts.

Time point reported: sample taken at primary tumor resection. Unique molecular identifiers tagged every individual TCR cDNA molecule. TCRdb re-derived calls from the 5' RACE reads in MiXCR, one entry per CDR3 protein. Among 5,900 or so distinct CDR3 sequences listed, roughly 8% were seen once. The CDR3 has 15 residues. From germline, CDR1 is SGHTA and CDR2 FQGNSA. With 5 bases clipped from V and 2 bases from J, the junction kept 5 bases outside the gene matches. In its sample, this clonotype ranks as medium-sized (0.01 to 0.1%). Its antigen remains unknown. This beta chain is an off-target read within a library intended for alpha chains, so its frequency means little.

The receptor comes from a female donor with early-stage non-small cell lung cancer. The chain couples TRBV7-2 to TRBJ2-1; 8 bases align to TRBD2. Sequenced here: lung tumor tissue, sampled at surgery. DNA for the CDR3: TGTGCCAGCAGCCCCCGGGGGGGTCCCTACAATGAGCAGTTCTTC. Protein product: CASSPRGGPYNEQFF.